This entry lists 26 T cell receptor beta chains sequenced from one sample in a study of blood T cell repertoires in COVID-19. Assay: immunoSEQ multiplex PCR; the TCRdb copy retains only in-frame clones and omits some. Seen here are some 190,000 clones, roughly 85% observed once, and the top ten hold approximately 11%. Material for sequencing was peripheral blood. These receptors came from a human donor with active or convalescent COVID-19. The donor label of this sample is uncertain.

The CDR3 is CAWRNLAGSYEQYF. The CDR3 nucleotides are TGTGCCTGGAGGAACCTAGCGGGATCATACGAGCAGTACTTC. The chain uses TRBV30 and TRBJ2-7; 9 nucleotides line up with TRBD2. With V trimmed by 3 bases and J by 4 bases, 7 bases remained unmatched. This CDR3 is 14 amino acids long. Germline V gene sequence: CDR1 GTSNPN, CDR2 SVGIG (reference sequence).

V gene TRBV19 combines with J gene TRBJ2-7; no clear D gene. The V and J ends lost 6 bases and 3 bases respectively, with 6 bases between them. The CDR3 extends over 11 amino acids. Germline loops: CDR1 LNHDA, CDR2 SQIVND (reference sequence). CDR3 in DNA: TGTGCCAGTAGCGACAACTACGAGCAGTACTTC. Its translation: CASSDNYEQYF.

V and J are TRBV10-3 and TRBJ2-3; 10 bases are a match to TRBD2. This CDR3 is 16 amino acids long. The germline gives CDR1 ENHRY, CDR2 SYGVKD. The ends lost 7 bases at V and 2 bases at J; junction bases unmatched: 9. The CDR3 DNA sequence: TGTGCCATCAATCCCCTAGCGGGGGATCACACAGATACGCAGTATTTT. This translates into CAINPLAGDHTDTQYF.

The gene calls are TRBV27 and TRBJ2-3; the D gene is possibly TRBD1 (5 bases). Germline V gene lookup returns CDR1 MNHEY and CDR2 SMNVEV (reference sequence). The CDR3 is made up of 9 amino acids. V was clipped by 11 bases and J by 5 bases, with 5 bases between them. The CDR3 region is CAGQDTQYF. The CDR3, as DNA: TGTGCCGGACAAGATACGCAGTATTTT.

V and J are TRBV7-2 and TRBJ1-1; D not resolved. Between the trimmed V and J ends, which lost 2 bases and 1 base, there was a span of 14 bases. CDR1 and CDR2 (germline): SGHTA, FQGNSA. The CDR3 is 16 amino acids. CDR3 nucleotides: TGTGCCAGCAGCTTATCAAAGAGCAACCAGAACACTGAAGCTTTCTTT. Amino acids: CASSLSKSNQNTEAFF.

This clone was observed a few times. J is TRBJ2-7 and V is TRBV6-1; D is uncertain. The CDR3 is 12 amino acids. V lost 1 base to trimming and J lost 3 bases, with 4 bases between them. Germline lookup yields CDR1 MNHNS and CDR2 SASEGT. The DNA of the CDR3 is TGTGCCAGCAGTGAAGGTAGCTACGAGCAGTACTTC. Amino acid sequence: CASSEGSYEQYF.

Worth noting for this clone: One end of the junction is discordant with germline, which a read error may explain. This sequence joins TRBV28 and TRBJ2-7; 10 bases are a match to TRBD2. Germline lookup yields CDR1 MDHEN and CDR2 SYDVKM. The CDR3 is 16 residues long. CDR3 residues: CASSPSSGRASNEQYF. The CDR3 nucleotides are TGTGCCAGCAGTCCCTCGAGCGGGAGGGCCTCCAACGAGCAGTACTTC. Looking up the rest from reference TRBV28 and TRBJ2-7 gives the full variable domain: DVKVTQSSRYLVKRTGEKVFLECVQDMDHENMFWYRQDPGLGLRLIYFSYDVKMKEKGDIPEGYSVSREKKERFSLILESASTNQTSMYLCASSPSSGRASNEQYFGPGTRLTVT.

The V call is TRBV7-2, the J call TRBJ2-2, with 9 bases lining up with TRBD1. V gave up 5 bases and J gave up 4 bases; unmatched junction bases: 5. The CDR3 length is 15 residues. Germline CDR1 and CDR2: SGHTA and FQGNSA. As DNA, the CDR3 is TGTGCCAGCAGCCGTCCGACAGGGGGCACCGGGGAGCTGTTTTTT. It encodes CASSRPTGGTGELFF.

In nucleotides, the CDR3 is TGTGCCAGCAGGCAGGGACAGAACGGCATTCAGTACTTC. This codes for CASRQGQNGIQYF. The chain combines TRBV2 with TRBJ2-4; 7 bases are a match to TRBD1. This CDR3 is built from 13 residues. V trimming: 6 bases; J trimming: 9 bases; junction bases outside the gene matches: 8. Germline CDR1 SNHLY, CDR2 FYNNEI.

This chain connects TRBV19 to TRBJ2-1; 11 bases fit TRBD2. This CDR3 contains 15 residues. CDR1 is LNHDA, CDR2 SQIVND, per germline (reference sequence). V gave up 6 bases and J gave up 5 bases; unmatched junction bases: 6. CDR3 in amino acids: CASSKGLAVNNEQFF. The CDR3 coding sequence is TGTGCCAGTAGCAAGGGACTAGCGGTAAACAATGAGCAGTTCTTC.

The CDR3 DNA sequence: TGTGCCATCAGTGAGTCGGTACTGAACGAGCAGTACTTC. This encodes CAISESVLNEQYF. The rearrangement uses TRBV10-3 and TRBJ2-7; D not resolved. Germline loops: CDR1 ENHRY, CDR2 SYGVKD. The CDR3 is 13 amino acids. Trimming left V 0 bases short and J 5 bases short, with 8 bases between.

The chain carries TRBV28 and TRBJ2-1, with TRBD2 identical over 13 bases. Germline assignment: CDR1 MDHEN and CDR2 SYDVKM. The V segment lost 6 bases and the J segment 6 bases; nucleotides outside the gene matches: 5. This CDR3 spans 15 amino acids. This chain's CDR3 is CASSILAGGRNEQFF. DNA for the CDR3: TGTGCCAGCAGCATACTAGCGGGGGGGCGCAATGAGCAGTTCTTC. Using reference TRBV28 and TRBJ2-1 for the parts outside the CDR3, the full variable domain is DVKVTQSSRYLVKRTGEKVFLECVQDMDHENMFWYRQDPGLGLRLIYFSYDVKMKEKGDIPEGYSVSREKKERFSLILESASTNQTSMYLCASSILAGGRNEQFFGPGTRLTVL.

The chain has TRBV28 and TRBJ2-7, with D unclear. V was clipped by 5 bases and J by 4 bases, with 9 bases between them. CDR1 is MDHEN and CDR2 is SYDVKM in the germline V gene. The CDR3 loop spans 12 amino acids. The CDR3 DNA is TGTGCCAGCAGTCCCTCCCTTTACGAGCAGTACTTC. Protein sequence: CASSPSLYEQYF.

CDR3 sequence: CASSLTPSQETQYF. As DNA, the CDR3 is TGTGCCAGCAGCTTAACTCCGTCCCAAGAGACCCAGTACTTC. The chain joins TRBV7-3 to TRBJ2-5; D gene ambiguous. The CDR3 consists of 14 residues. The V and J ends lost 0 bases and 1 base respectively, with 6 bases between them. Germline values: CDR1 SGHTA, CDR2 FQGTGA.

In DNA form, the CDR3 reads TGTGCCAGCAGCGTGGGGACTAGCGGAGCCTACAATGAGCAGTTCTTC. Its translation: CASSVGTSGAYNEQFF. The genes are TRBV9 and TRBJ2-1, with 11 bases that match TRBD2. V was pared by 2 bases and J by 2 bases, with 3 bases of the junction left unmatched. In germline, CDR1 is SGDLS, CDR2 YYNGEE. The CDR3 length is 16 residues.

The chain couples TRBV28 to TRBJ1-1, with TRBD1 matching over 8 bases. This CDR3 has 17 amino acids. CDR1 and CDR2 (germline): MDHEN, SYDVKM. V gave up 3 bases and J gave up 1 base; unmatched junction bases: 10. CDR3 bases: TGTGCCAGCAGTTTCACCCCTGGTGGACAGGGGAACACTGAAGCTTTCTTT. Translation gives CASSFTPGGQGNTEAFF. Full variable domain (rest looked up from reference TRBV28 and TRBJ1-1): DVKVTQSSRYLVKRTGEKVFLECVQDMDHENMFWYRQDPGLGLRLIYFSYDVKMKEKGDIPEGYSVSREKKERFSLILESASTNQTSMYLCASSFTPGGQGNTEAFFGQGTRLTVV.

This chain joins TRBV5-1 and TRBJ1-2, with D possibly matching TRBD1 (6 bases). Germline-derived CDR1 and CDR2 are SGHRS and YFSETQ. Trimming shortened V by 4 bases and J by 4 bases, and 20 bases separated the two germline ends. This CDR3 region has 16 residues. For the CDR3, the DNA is TGCGCCAGCAGCCGGGACAAGGGCCTTCCAAGCTATGGCTACACCTTC. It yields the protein CASSRDKGLPSYGYTF.

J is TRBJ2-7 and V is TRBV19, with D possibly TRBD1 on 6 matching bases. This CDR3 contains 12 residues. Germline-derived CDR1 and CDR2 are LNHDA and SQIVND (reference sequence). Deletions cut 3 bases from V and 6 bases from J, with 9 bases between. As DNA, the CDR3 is TGTGCCAGTAGTATCCTGACAGGCGAGCAGTACTTC. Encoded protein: CASSILTGEQYF.

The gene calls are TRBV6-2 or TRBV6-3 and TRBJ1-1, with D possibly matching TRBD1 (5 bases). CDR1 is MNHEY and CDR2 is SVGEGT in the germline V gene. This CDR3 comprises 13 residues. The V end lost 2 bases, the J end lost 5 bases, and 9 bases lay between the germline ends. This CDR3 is CASSYVRGTEAFF. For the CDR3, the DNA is TGTGCCAGCAGTTACGTCCGGGGGACTGAAGCTTTCTTT.

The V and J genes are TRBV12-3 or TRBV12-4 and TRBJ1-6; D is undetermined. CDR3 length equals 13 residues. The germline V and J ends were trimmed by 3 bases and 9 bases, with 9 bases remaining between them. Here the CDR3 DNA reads TGTGCCAGCAGTTTTATTGCGGGTTCACCCCTCCACTTT. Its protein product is CASSFIAGSPLHF.

The CDR3 coding sequence is TGTGCCAGCAGCTTAGCGTCTGGCCTTTCCTACGAGCAGTACTTC. Translated, it gives CASSLASGLSYEQYF. The chain recombines TRBV11-3 with TRBJ2-7, with D hard to call. Trimming left V 1 base short and J 1 base short, with 11 bases between. Per the germline V gene, CDR1 is SGHNT and CDR2 is YENEEA. This CDR3 spans 15 amino acids. Complete variable domain (other parts from reference TRBV11-3 and TRBJ2-7): EAGVVQSPRYKIIEKKQPVAFWCNPISGHNTLYWYLQNLGQGPELLIRYENEEAVDDSQLPKDRFSAERLKGVDSTLKIQPAELGDSAVYLCASSLASGLSYEQYFGPGTRLTVT.

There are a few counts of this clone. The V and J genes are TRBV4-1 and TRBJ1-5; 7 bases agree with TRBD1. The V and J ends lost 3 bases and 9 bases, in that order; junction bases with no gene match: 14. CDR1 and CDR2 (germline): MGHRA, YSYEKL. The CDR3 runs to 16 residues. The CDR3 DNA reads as TGCGCCAGCAGCCACCCCGGACAGGAGCTCGGTGGGCCCCAGCATTTT. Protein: CASSHPGQELGGPQHF.

Here the CDR3 reads CASSSYSYNEQFF. CDR3 bases: TGTGCCAGCAGCTCTTACTCCTACAATGAGCAGTTCTTC. The genes are TRBV7-2 and TRBJ2-1; D gene ambiguous. The ends were cut back, 4 bases at V and 0 bases at J, with 4 bases in the middle. The CDR3 loop spans 13 amino acids. Germline lookup yields CDR1 SGHTA and CDR2 FQGNSA.

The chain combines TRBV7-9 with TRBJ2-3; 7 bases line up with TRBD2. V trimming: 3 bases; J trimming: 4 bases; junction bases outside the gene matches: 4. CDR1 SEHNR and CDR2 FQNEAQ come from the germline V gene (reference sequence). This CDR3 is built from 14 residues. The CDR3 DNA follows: TGTGCCAGCAGCTTTGGCGGGAGCGCAGATACGCAGTATTTT. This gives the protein CASSFGGSADTQYF.

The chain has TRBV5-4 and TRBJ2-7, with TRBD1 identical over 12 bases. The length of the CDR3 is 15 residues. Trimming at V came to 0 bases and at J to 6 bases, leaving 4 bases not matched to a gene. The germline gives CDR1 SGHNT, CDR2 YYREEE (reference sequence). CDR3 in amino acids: CASSLAGTGGSEQYF. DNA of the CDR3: TGTGCCAGCAGCTTGGCCGGGACAGGGGGCAGCGAGCAGTACTTC.

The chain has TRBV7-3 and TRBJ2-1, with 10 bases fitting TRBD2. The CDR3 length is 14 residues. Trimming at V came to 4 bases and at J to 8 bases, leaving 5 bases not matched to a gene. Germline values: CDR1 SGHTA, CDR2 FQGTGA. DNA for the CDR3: TGTGCCAGCAGCTCTAGCGGGGGTCGGGATGAGCAGTTCTTC. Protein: CASSSSGGRDEQFF.